One sample yielded the 21 T cell receptor beta chains listed below, sequenced in a study of human T cells and chemical hapten exposure. Unseparated into fractions, whole blood served as the source from which total RNA was extracted. TCRdb itself ran the 5' RACE reads through MiXCR, one entry per CDR3 protein. The sample includes about 120,000 distinct CDR3 sequences, roughly 19% of them seen just once. These receptors were obtained from a human donor in good health.

There are a few counts of this clonotype. V usage is TRBV5-1 and J usage is TRBJ2-7; D remains ambiguous. V lost 4 bases, J lost 3 bases, and 8 bases lay in between. Per the germline V gene, CDR1 is SGHRS and CDR2 is YFSETQ. The CDR3 has 12 residues. As DNA, the CDR3 is TGCGCCAGCAGCGCCCCAAACTACGAGCAGTACTTC. Residues: CASSAPNYEQYF.

This chain links TRBV11-3 with TRBJ2-7; the D gene is possibly TRBD1 (5 bases). The CDR3 loop spans 13 amino acids. Germline-derived CDR1 and CDR2 are SGHNT and YENEEA. Trimming cost V 5 bases and J 2 bases, with 10 bases left between them. This CDR3 is CASSPGIPYEQYF. The CDR3 DNA follows: TGTGCCAGCAGCCCAGGGATTCCCTACGAGCAGTACTTC.

The chain links TRBV5-6 to TRBJ2-1; 12 bases are a match to TRBD2. Germline trimming cut 1 base from V and 5 bases from J; bases unmatched to any gene: 4. There are 16 residues in the CDR3. The germline V gene encodes CDR1 SGHDT and CDR2 YYEEEE. CDR3 coding DNA: TGTGCCAGCAGCTTGTTGCTAGCGGGAGGGCACAATGAGCAGTTCTTC. Its translation is CASSLLLAGGHNEQFF.

The chain recombines TRBV12-3 or TRBV12-4 with TRBJ1-1; D is possibly TRBD1 (6 bases). The CDR3 length is 13 residues. V lost 2 bases to trimming and J lost 6 bases, with 10 bases between them. CDR3: CASSLIKGAEAFF. The DNA of the CDR3 is TGTGCCAGCAGTTTAATTAAGGGGGCTGAAGCTTTCTTT.

This clonotype was seen only a few times. The chain couples TRBV7-2 to TRBJ1-5; 12 nucleotides line up with TRBD1. Germline V lookup: CDR1 SGHTA, CDR2 FQGNSA. This CDR3 is 14 amino acids long. J was trimmed by 6 bases and V by 5 bases; bases with no gene match: 2. The CDR3 region has the DNA TGTGCCAGCAGCACGGGACAGGGGGCTCAGCCCCAGCATTTT. Translated: CASSTGQGAQPQHF.

This clonotype was seen only a few times. The chain combines TRBV28 with TRBJ2-1, with 10 positions matching TRBD2. Trimming at V came to 10 bases and at J to 5 bases, leaving 11 bases not matched to a gene. This CDR3 is 15 amino acids long. Germline V gene lookup returns CDR1 MDHEN and CDR2 SYDVKM. CDR3 residues: CATTNGLAAHNEQFF. CDR3 coding DNA: TGTGCCACCACTAACGGACTAGCGGCCCACAATGAGCAGTTCTTC.

The gene calls are TRBV29-1 and TRBJ2-7, with D perhaps TRBD2 (6 bases). This CDR3 is 10 amino acids long. The germline V gene encodes CDR1 SQVTM and CDR2 ANQGSEA. The CDR3 DNA is TGCAGTGGGACTTGCTACGAGCAGTACTTC. It translates to CSGTCYEQYF.

The J gene is TRBJ2-4, the V gene TRBV6-6; D is undetermined. This CDR3 has 16 amino acids. With 3 bases removed from V and 0 bases from J, the gap between germline ends came to 12 bases. Germline V gene data show CDR1 as MNHNY and CDR2 as SVGAGI (reference sequence). The CDR3 region has the DNA TGTGCCAGCAGTTATTGGGCAGAACTAGCCAAAAACATTCAGTACTTC. As protein: CASSYWAELAKNIQYF.

The J gene is TRBJ2-3, the V gene TRBV6-6, with TRBD2 as a possible D gene (5 bases). Per germline, CDR1 MNHNY and CDR2 SVGAGI (reference sequence). V was clipped by 6 bases and J by 3 bases, with 10 bases between them. There are 13 residues in the CDR3. CDR3 nucleotide sequence: TGTGCCAGCAGAAAACCGGGGACAGATACGCAGTATTTT. It is translated as CASRKPGTDTQYF.

This clonotype was seen only a few times. The chain is built from TRBV9 and TRBJ2-7; D unresolved. There are 18 residues in the CDR3. V lost 3 bases and J 0 bases, leaving 22 bases between the germline ends. Germline lookup yields CDR1 SGDLS and CDR2 YYNGEE. CDR3 in amino acids: CASSAGPSEVWSSYEQYF. In nucleotides, the CDR3 is TGTGCCAGCAGCGCAGGACCAAGCGAGGTCTGGAGCTCCTACGAGCAGTACTTC. The full variable domain, in which reference TRBV9 and TRBJ2-7 provide the parts outside the CDR3, is DSGVTQTPKHLITATGQRVTLRCSPRSGDLSVYWYQQSLDQGLQFLIQYYNGEERAKGNILERFSAQQFPDLHSELNLSSLELGDSALYFCASSAGPSEVWSSYEQYFGPGTRLTVT.

This clonotype was found a few times. The V and J genes are TRBV3-1 and TRBJ1-1; a possible D gene is TRBD1 (5 bases). CDR3 size: 15 residues. V lost 3 bases and J lost 0, with 11 bases in between. CDR1 and CDR2 from the germline V gene are LGHDT and YNNKEL (reference sequence). CDR3 loop: CASSHLGRVNTEAFF. In DNA, the CDR3 is TGTGCCAGCAGCCATTTGGGGCGAGTGAACACTGAAGCTTTCTTT.

The genes are TRBV6-5 and TRBJ2-7; TRBD1 matches at 10 bases. There are 15 residues in the CDR3. The V segment lost 7 bases and the J segment 5 bases; nucleotides outside the gene matches: 11. In germline, CDR1 is MNHEY, CDR2 SVGAGI. The CDR3 coding sequence is TGTGCCAGCATCAACCTCCGGGACAGGGGTCACGAGCAGTACTTC. It translates to CASINLRDRGHEQYF.

The chain employs TRBV20-1 and TRBJ2-5; TRBD2 might be the D (6 bases). V lost 3 bases and J lost 1, with 12 bases in between. CDR3 length: 14 amino acids. Germline-derived CDR1 and CDR2 are DFQATT and SNEGSKA (reference sequence). Written as DNA, the CDR3 is TGCAGTGCTAGGGTTGGGAGGTCCCAAGAGACCCAGTACTTC. Encoded protein: CSARVGRSQETQYF.

This clonotype was counted a few times. The gene calls are TRBV27 and TRBJ1-6; 8 bases match TRBD1. The CDR3 is made up of 15 amino acids. Germline loops: CDR1 MNHEY, CDR2 SMNVEV (reference sequence). The V and J ends lost 4 bases and 7 bases, in that order; junction bases with no gene match: 6. The CDR3 DNA is TGTGCCAGCAGTTCCCACAGGGGGGCAAATTCACCCCTCCACTTT. This codes for CASSSHRGANSPLHF.

This clonotype was found once. The chain combines TRBV5-1 with TRBJ2-3, with 13 bases that match TRBD2. V dropped 7 bases and J dropped 5; count of bases not matched to a gene: 4. From germline, CDR1 is SGHRS and CDR2 YFSETQ. The CDR3 runs 14 residues. CDR3: CASATSGRGDTQYF. The DNA of the CDR3 is TGCGCCAGCGCTACTAGCGGGAGGGGAGATACGCAGTATTTT.

The chain carries TRBV14 and TRBJ2-1, with 12 positions matching TRBD2. The CDR3 is 17 residues long. V lost 3 bases and J lost 6; bases outside the gene matches: 9. CDR1 is SGHDN, CDR2 FVKESK, per germline. CDR3 coding DNA: TGTGCCAGCAGCCACACCGCTGGACTAGCGGGGTCCAATGAGCAGTTCTTC. It encodes CASSHTAGLAGSNEQFF. The full variable domain, completed using reference TRBV14 and TRBJ2-1, is EAGVTQFPSHSVIEKGQTVTLRCDPISGHDNLYWYRRVMGKEIKFLLHFVKESKQDESGMPNNRFLAERTGGTYSTLKVQPAELEDSGVYFCASSHTAGLAGSNEQFFGPGTRLTVL.

This clonotype was picked up a small number of times. Written as DNA, the CDR3 is TGCAGTGCTAGACCCTTTCTAGAAGCTAACTATGGCTACACCTTC. It yields the protein CSARPFLEANYGYTF. V usage is TRBV20-1 and J usage is TRBJ1-2; no definite D call. CDR1 is DFQATT and CDR2 is SNEGSKA in the germline V gene (reference sequence). The CDR3 consists of 15 residues. The germline V and J ends were trimmed by 2 bases and 0 bases, with 13 bases remaining between them.

This clonotype has only a few counts. This chain joins TRBV20-1 and TRBJ1-5; 10 positions match TRBD1. The CDR3 extends over 16 amino acids. With V trimmed by 5 bases and J by 1 base, 8 bases remained unmatched. Germline V gives CDR1 DFQATT, CDR2 SNEGSKA (reference sequence). The CDR3 protein is CSAGTGALGSNQPQHF. The DNA of the CDR3 is TGCAGTGCTGGGACAGGGGCCCTAGGGAGCAATCAGCCCCAGCATTTT.

The rearrangement links TRBV2 to TRBJ2-5; TRBD1 is a possible D gene (6 bases). Per germline, CDR1 SNHLY and CDR2 FYNNEI. The CDR3 loop spans 15 amino acids. Trimming took 8 bases from V and 2 from J, leaving 18 bases between them. The CDR3 here is CASPRPDRLQETQYF. The CDR3 region has the DNA TGTGCCAGCCCCAGACCGGACAGACTTCAAGAGACCCAGTACTTC.

The chain uses TRBV7-6 and TRBJ2-3, with a weak D call TRBD1 (6 bases). Between the trimmed V and J ends, which lost 4 bases and 2 bases, there was a span of 13 bases. Germline values: CDR1 SGHVS, CDR2 FNYEAQ. The CDR3 is made up of 15 amino acids. As DNA, the CDR3 is TGTGCCAGCAGCTGGGACACGACATACACAGATACGCAGTATTTT. Amino acid sequence: CASSWDTTYTDTQYF.

The J gene is TRBJ2-7, the V gene TRBV27; 8 bases fit TRBD1. CDR1 is MNHEY and CDR2 is SMNVEV in the germline V gene (reference sequence). The CDR3 is made up of 14 amino acids. V lost 3 bases to trimming and J lost 6 bases; unmatched junction nucleotides: 7. CDR3 DNA: TGTGCCAGCAGTTTCCACAGGGGGTCGTCCGAGCAGTACTTC. It translates to CASSFHRGSSEQYF.